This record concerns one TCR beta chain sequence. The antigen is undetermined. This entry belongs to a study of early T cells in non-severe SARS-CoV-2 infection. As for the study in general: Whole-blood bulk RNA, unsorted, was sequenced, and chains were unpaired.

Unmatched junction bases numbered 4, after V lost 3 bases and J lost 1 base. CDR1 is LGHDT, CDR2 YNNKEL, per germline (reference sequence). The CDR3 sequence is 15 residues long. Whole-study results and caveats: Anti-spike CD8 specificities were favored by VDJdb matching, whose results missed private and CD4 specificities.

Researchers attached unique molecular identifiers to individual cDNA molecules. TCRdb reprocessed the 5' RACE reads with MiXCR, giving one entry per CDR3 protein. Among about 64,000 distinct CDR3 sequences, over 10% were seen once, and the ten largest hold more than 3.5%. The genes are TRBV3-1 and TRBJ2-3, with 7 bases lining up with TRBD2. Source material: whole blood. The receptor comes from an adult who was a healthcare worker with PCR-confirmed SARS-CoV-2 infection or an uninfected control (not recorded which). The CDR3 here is CASSQAGVGTDTQYF. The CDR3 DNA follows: TGTGCCAGCAGCCAGGCGGGGGTTGGCACAGATACGCAGTATTTT.